This TCR beta chain originates from a study of blood T cell repertoires in COVID-19. Trimming removed 2 bases from V and 7 bases from J, with 11 bases in between. Germline V CDR1 and CDR2: SGHVS, FQNEAQ. This CDR3 has 13 residues. Method: immunoSEQ multiplex PCR; TCRdb's copy keeps in-frame clones and lacks some. The sample lists roughly 240,000 clones; 83% were seen once. The sample comprised PBMCs or T cells enriched from blood (not recorded which). The V call is TRBV7-8, the J call TRBJ1-2; D gene unclear. The clonotype comes from a woman aged 40-49 years who had been exposed to COVID-19. The CDR3 region is CASSLWGGGGYTF. The CDR3, as DNA: TGTGCCAGCAGCTTATGGGGAGGAGGTGGCTACACCTTC.